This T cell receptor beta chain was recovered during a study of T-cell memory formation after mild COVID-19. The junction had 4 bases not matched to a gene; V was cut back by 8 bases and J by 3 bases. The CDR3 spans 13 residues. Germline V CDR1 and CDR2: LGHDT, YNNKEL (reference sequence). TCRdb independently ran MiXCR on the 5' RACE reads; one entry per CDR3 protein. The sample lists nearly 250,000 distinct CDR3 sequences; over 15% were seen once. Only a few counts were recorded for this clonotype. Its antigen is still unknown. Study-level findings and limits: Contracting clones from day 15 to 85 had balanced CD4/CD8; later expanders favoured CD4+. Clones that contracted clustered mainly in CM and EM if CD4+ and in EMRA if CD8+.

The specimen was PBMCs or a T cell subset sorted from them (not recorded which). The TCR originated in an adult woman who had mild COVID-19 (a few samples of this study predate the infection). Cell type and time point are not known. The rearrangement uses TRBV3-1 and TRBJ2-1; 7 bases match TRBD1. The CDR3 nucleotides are TGTGCCAGCGGACGGGACAGCTACAATGAGCAGTTCTTC. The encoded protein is CASGRDSYNEQFF.